A single sample is the source of the 31 T cell receptor beta chains below, sequenced in a study of blood T cell repertoires in COVID-19. TCRdb's table, derived via immunoSEQ multiplex PCR, lists solely in-frame clones and lacks some. The data hold about 290,000 clones, with 70% to 90% observed a single time. Sequencing was done on a sample of peripheral blood. Receptors originate from a woman aged 50 to 65 with active or convalescent COVID-19.

This chain joins TRBV5-4 and TRBJ1-1, with D possibly being TRBD1 (6 bases). This CDR3 has 15 amino acids. Per germline, CDR1 SGHNT and CDR2 YYREEE (reference sequence). Trimming pared 4 bases from V and 2 bases from J, leaving 15 bases between. CDR3 loop: CASSPGTSRNTEAFF. The CDR3 nucleotides are TGTGCCAGCAGCCCCGGGACAAGTCGAAACACTGAAGCTTTCTTT.

J is TRBJ1-2 and V is TRBV24-1; the D gene is possibly TRBD1 (5 bases). V was pared by 1 base and J by 8 bases, with 10 bases between. The CDR3 runs 13 residues. Per germline, CDR1 KGHDR and CDR2 SFDVKD. The CDR3 protein is CATSDFAGNGYTF. As DNA, the CDR3 is TGTGCCACCAGTGATTTTGCAGGGAACGGCTACACCTTC.

V usage is TRBV18 and J usage is TRBJ2-5, with D possibly TRBD2 on 5 matching bases. The CDR3 is 13 residues long. Germline values: CDR1 KGHSH, CDR2 LQKENI. Trimming pared 5 bases from V and 4 bases from J, leaving 11 bases between. CDR3: CASSAGVGETQYF. The CDR3 DNA sequence: TGTGCCAGCTCAGCCGGGGTCGGAGAGACCCAGTACTTC.

The V call is TRBV5-1, the J call TRBJ2-1; 15 bases map to TRBD2. This CDR3 is built from 15 residues. Trimming cost V 4 bases and J 7 bases; bases outside gene matches: 3. The germline CDR1 and CDR2 sequences are SGHRS and YFSETQ. CDR3: CASSGGTSGRNEQFF. The DNA for the CDR3 is TGCGCCAGCAGCGGCGGGACTAGCGGGAGGAATGAGCAGTTCTTC. Combining the CDR3 with reference TRBV5-1 and TRBJ2-1 gives the whole variable domain KAGVTQTPRYLIKTRGQQVTLSCSPISGHRSVSWYQQTPGQGLQFLFEYFSETQRNKGNFPGRFSGRQFSNSRSEMNVSTLELGDSALYLCASSGGTSGRNEQFFGPGTRLTVL.

The genes are TRBV2 and TRBJ2-7, with D perhaps matching TRBD2 (5 bases). The CDR3 has 12 residues. V lost 6 bases and J lost 7, with 13 bases in between. Germline CDR1 SNHLY, CDR2 FYNNEI. The CDR3 is CASRYGPGEQYF. CDR3 coding DNA: TGTGCCAGCAGATACGGTCCGGGGGAGCAGTACTTC.

The V call is TRBV19, the J call TRBJ2-1; D is possibly TRBD2 (6 bases). The CDR3 loop spans 14 amino acids. The germline CDR1 and CDR2 sequences are LNHDA and SQIVND (reference sequence). Trimming shortened V by 5 bases and J by 4 bases, and 12 bases separated the two germline ends. CDR3: CASSVSGWYNEQFF. The DNA of the CDR3 is TGTGCCAGTAGTGTAAGCGGGTGGTACAATGAGCAGTTCTTC.

This clone has more than one count but fewer than ten. This rearrangement joins TRBV18 to TRBJ1-2, with a weak D call TRBD1 (6 bases). V was shortened by 3 bases and J by 1 base, with 15 bases between the two germline ends. Germline-derived CDR1 and CDR2 are KGHSH and LQKENI. CDR3 length: 16 amino acids. CDR3 sequence (DNA): TGTGCCAGCTCACCGGGACAAACCATTTTTAACTATGGCTACACCTTC. It specifies CASSPGQTIFNYGYTF.

The chain uses TRBV7-2 and TRBJ2-2; no definite D call. The CDR3 has 15 residues. The germline gives CDR1 SGHTA, CDR2 FQGNSA. V was clipped by 1 base and J by 5 bases, with 11 bases between them. CDR3 in amino acids: CASSLGVLRTGELFF. In DNA, the CDR3 is TGTGCCAGCAGCTTAGGCGTACTGCGAACCGGGGAGCTGTTTTTT.

This chain connects TRBV5-1 to TRBJ1-1; 9 bases line up with TRBD1. CDR3 length: 16 residues. The germline CDR1 and CDR2 sequences are SGHRS and YFSETQ. Unmatched junction bases numbered 11, after V lost 1 base and J lost 7 bases. The CDR3 loop is CASSLTPGTGTGEAFF. CDR3 in DNA: TGCGCCAGCAGCTTGACACCCGGGACAGGGACGGGTGAAGCTTTCTTT.

V usage is TRBV9 and J usage is TRBJ1-2; a weak D match, TRBD1 (6 bases). Germline values: CDR1 SGDLS, CDR2 YYNGEE. Trimming pared 3 bases from V and 4 bases from J, leaving 13 bases between. The CDR3 totals 14 residues. CDR3 sequence: CASSAGGGTYGYTF. The CDR3 bases are TGTGCCAGCAGCGCGGGAGGGGGGACCTATGGCTACACCTTC.

This chain uses TRBV13 with TRBJ2-1; 9 bases are a match to TRBD2. The CDR3 has 14 amino acids. V lost 5 bases, J lost 5 bases, and 4 bases stayed unmatched. Germline lookup yields CDR1 PRHDT and CDR2 FYEKMQ (reference sequence). In nucleotides, the CDR3 is TGTGCCAGCAGCCCTAGCGGGACCCACAATGAGCAGTTCTTC. This codes for CASSPSGTHNEQFF.

This clone was observed at least ten times. The genes are TRBV19 and TRBJ1-5, with D hard to call. Between the trimmed V and J ends, which lost 7 bases and 4 bases, there was a span of 17 bases. The CDR3 sequence is 15 residues long. Germline lookup yields CDR1 LNHDA and CDR2 SQIVND (reference sequence). The CDR3 DNA sequence: TGTGCCAGTAAAGGACGATCCGCGGGGAATCAGCCCCAGCATTTT. It encodes CASKGRSAGNQPQHF.

CDR3 sequence: CASSSISWLGSYGYTF. The DNA for the CDR3 is TGTGCCAGCAGTTCCATTAGCTGGCTTGGGAGCTATGGCTACACCTTC. V is TRBV6-5 and J is TRBJ1-2; D is undetermined. Germline lookup yields CDR1 MNHEY and CDR2 SVGAGI. V lost 4 bases to trimming and J lost 4 bases, with 19 bases between them. The CDR3 runs to 16 residues.

The chain couples TRBV5-5 to TRBJ2-2; 9 bases are a match to TRBD1. The CDR3 runs to 15 residues. The V gene end was trimmed by 4 bases and the J gene end by 5 bases; junction bases not matched to a gene: 6. Germline lookup yields CDR1 SGHKS and CDR2 YYEKEE (reference sequence). This chain's CDR3 is CASSQTGGLTGELFF. CDR3 bases: TGTGCCAGCAGCCAAACAGGGGGCTTAACCGGGGAGCTGTTTTTT. Together with reference TRBV5-5 and TRBJ2-2, the CDR3 gives the full variable domain: DAGVTQSPTHLIKTRGQQVTLRCSPISGHKSVSWYQQVLGQGPQFIFQYYEKEERGRGNFPDRFSARQFPNYSSELNVNALLLGDSALYLCASSQTGGLTGELFFGEGSRLTVL.

The J gene is TRBJ1-6, the V gene TRBV19; 8 bases are shared with TRBD1. V trimming: 3 bases; J trimming: 8 bases; junction bases outside the gene matches: 9. There are 16 residues in the CDR3. The germline gives CDR1 LNHDA, CDR2 SQIVND (reference sequence). CDR3 sequence reads: CASSMLGTGLDSPLHF. CDR3 nucleotide sequence: TGTGCCAGTAGTATGTTGGGGACAGGTCTTGATTCACCCCTCCACTTT.

This clone showed up just once. The chain carries TRBV5-6 and TRBJ2-3, with TRBD1 matching over 8 bases. The germline V gene encodes CDR1 SGHDT and CDR2 YYEEEE. Trimming at V came to 2 bases and at J to 0 bases, leaving 5 bases not matched to a gene. This CDR3 has 16 residues. CDR3 nucleotide sequence: TGTGCCAGCAGCTTTCGGGACAGGATTAGCACAGATACGCAGTATTTT. Residues: CASSFRDRISTDTQYF.

The table lists this clone with a count of one. The CDR3 DNA reads as TGTGCCAGCAAAAGGATAGCGGGAGCCCCCAATGAGCAGTTCTTC. This translates into CASKRIAGAPNEQFF. This rearrangement joins TRBV11-2 to TRBJ2-1; 9 nucleotides match TRBD2. Trimming removed 7 bases from V and 6 bases from J; junction bases left unmatched: 10. This CDR3 is built from 15 residues. Per the germline V gene, CDR1 is SGHAT and CDR2 is FQNNGV. Full variable domain (remainder filled in from reference TRBV11-2 and TRBJ2-1): EAGVAQSPRYKIIEKRQSVAFWCNPISGHATLYWYQQILGQGPKLLIQFQNNGVVDDSQLPKDRFSAERLKGVDSTLKIQPAKLEDSAVYLCASKRIAGAPNEQFFGPGTRLTVL.

The CDR3 DNA reads as TGTGCCAGTAGTATCTGGGGCCTGAACACTGAAGCTTTCTTT. Its translation: CASSIWGLNTEAFF. The rearrangement uses TRBV19 and TRBJ1-1; tentatively, D is TRBD1 (5 bases). The CDR3 spans 14 residues. Trimming removed 3 bases at V and 0 bases at J, with 8 bases between. In germline, CDR1 is LNHDA, CDR2 SQIVND (reference sequence).

The chain joins TRBV19 to TRBJ1-1; D unresolved. V was cut by 7 bases and J by 1 base, with 10 bases left in between. CDR3 length equals 13 residues. Germline CDR1 reads LNHDA; CDR2 reads SQIVND (reference sequence). The CDR3 sequence: CASTGQPNTEAFF. CDR3 nucleotides: TGTGCCAGTACGGGTCAGCCGAACACTGAAGCTTTCTTT. The full variable domain, completed using reference TRBV19 and TRBJ1-1, is DGGITQSPKYLFRKEGQNVTLSCEQNLNHDAMYWYRQDPGQGLRLIYYSQIVNDFQKGDIAEGYSVSREKKESFPLTVTSAQKNPTAFYLCASTGQPNTEAFFGQGTRLTVV.

In its sample, this clone was seen once. The chain couples TRBV14 to TRBJ1-2, with D possibly matching TRBD1 (5 bases). V was clipped by 1 base and J by 3 bases, with 15 bases between them. In germline, CDR1 is SGHDN, CDR2 FVKESK. The length of the CDR3 is 16 residues. This CDR3 reads CASSQVGTILDYGYTF. CDR3 sequence (DNA): TGTGCCAGCAGCCAAGTGGGGACTATTCTGGACTATGGCTACACCTTC.

This clone has just one count. This rearrangement joins TRBV5-4 to TRBJ1-1, with 7 bases matching TRBD1. In germline, CDR1 is SGHNT, CDR2 YYREEE (reference sequence). The CDR3 is 15 amino acids. The trim removed 6 bases at V and 1 base at J, leaving 9 bases unmatched. This CDR3 is CASTPRGGGNTEAFF. CDR3 DNA: TGTGCCAGCACCCCGAGAGGGGGCGGGAACACTGAAGCTTTCTTT.

The chain couples TRBV27 to TRBJ2-7; 11 nucleotides align to TRBD2. Trimming took 5 bases from V and 5 from J; bases not matched to a gene: 5. CDR1 MNHEY and CDR2 SMNVEV come from the germline V gene (reference sequence). The CDR3 consists of 14 residues. The CDR3 sequence: CASSITSGSHEQYF. The CDR3 DNA sequence: TGTGCCAGCAGTATAACTAGCGGGAGCCACGAGCAGTACTTC.

This clone was seen once. The chain employs TRBV5-5 and TRBJ1-4, with 9 bases fitting TRBD1. Germline V gene sequence: CDR1 SGHKS, CDR2 YYEKEE (reference sequence). CDR3 size: 16 residues. After removal of 4 bases from V and 8 bases from J, the junction contained 12 bases not matched to a gene. The CDR3 coding sequence is TGTGCCAGCAGCAAAGAATGGACAGGGGACGGAGAAAAACTGTTTTTT. Translated: CASSKEWTGDGEKLFF.

V gene TRBV7-9 combines with J gene TRBJ2-1; D is unresolved. Trimming left V 1 base short and J 12 bases short, with 10 bases between. The CDR3 spans 12 residues. Germline lookup yields CDR1 SEHNR and CDR2 FQNEAQ (reference sequence). The CDR3 region has the DNA TGTGCCAGCAGCTTAGTCGTCTACTCGCAGTTCTTC. It specifies CASSLVVYSQFF.

This clone has a single count. This chain uses TRBV18 with TRBJ2-7; 11 nucleotides agree with TRBD2. Germline V gene lookup returns CDR1 KGHSH and CDR2 LQKENI. The CDR3 spans 14 residues. Trimming removed 6 bases from V and 7 bases from J; junction bases left unmatched: 8. This CDR3 reads CASSSGTSGLEQYF. The CDR3 nucleotides read TGTGCCAGCTCCTCCGGGACTAGCGGTTTAGAGCAGTACTTC. The full variable domain, in which reference TRBV18 and TRBJ2-7 provide the parts outside the CDR3, is NAGVMQNPRHLVRRRGQEARLRCSPMKGHSHVYWYRQLPEEGLKFMVYLQKENIIDESGMPKERFSAEFPKEGPSILRIQQVVRGDSAAYFCASSSGTSGLEQYFGPGTRLTVT.

The V call is TRBV3-1 (or the pseudogene TRBV3-2), the J call TRBJ2-5; 9 nucleotides line up with TRBD2. V shed 0 bases and J 5 bases; nucleotides not matched to a gene: 7. Germline V lookup: CDR1 LGHDT, CDR2 YNNKEL (reference sequence). The CDR3 has 16 residues. The DNA for the CDR3 is TGTGCCAGCAGCCAAGAGAGAGTAGCGGGAGATGAGACCCAGTACTTC. Protein sequence: CASSQERVAGDETQYF.

Turning to this clone: A much larger clonotype is one base distant, so this may be a read error. This sample also contains other DNA sequences that code for the same CDR3. The V gene is TRBV24-1, the J gene TRBJ1-6; D not certain. CDR1 and CDR2 (germline): KGHDR, SFDVKD. This CDR3 spans 14 amino acids. Trimming cost V 3 bases and J 6 bases, with 8 bases left between them. CDR3 nucleotides: TGTGCCACCAGTGATGGCGGCTTTAATTCACCCCTCCACTTT. Encoded protein: CATSDGGFNSPLHF.

The rearrangement links TRBV28 to TRBJ1-1; D is unresolved. There are 14 residues in the CDR3. V was trimmed by 1 base and J by 6 bases, leaving 12 bases between them. Germline CDR1 and CDR2: MDHEN and SYDVKM. The CDR3 sequence: CASSLSSRRAEAFF. The DNA of the CDR3 is TGTGCCAGCAGTTTATCCTCCAGGAGGGCTGAAGCTTTCTTT.

This clone was seen a single time. This may arise from a read error, as a much more abundant clone is one base away. The rearrangement links TRBV6-1 to TRBJ2-7; 8 positions match TRBD2. The CDR3 has 16 residues. Per the germline V gene, CDR1 is MNHNS and CDR2 is SASEGT. The V gene end was trimmed by 0 bases and the J gene end by 0 bases; junction bases not matched to a gene: 4. The DNA for the CDR3 is TGTGCCAGCAGTGAAGCAGGGGCGGGGGGCTCCTACGAGCAGTACTTC. Protein sequence: CASSEAGAGGSYEQYF.

This chain joins TRBV7-6 and TRBJ2-5; a possible D gene is TRBD1 (6 bases). With 5 bases removed from V and 4 bases from J, the gap between germline ends came to 20 bases. CDR3 length: 16 amino acids. Looked up from germline, CDR1 is SGHVS and CDR2 is FNYEAQ. The CDR3 sequence is CASSPQGWVVGETQYF. CDR3 DNA: TGTGCCAGCAGCCCTCAGGGGTGGGTCGTCGGAGAGACCCAGTACTTC.

The V and J genes are TRBV28 and TRBJ1-1, with 8 bases lining up with TRBD1. The J segment lost 0 bases and the V segment lost 5 bases, leaving 14 bases of the junction unmatched. This CDR3 has 18 residues. In germline, CDR1 is MDHEN, CDR2 SYDVKM. The CDR3 DNA is TGTGCCAGCAGTCTTTTCTTAAAGACAGGGGTAATGAACACTGAAGCTTTCTTT. This gives the protein CASSLFLKTGVMNTEAFF.